This is a list of T cell receptor beta chains from one sample in a study of T cell repertoires in cytomegalovirus infection. Each CDR3 protein gets one entry after TCRdb re-called the reads with MiXCR. The sample lists fewer than 250,000 distinct CDR3 sequences, approximately 13% occurring once. Sequencing input: PBMCs. These receptors originate from a human donor in good health (CMV status not recorded). Some clones in this sample may be carry-over from other donors' samples. Each CDR3 is given with its conserved first and last residue. A D gene is named only where the DNA matches it firmly. For some rows the clone size is stated as once, few or many, or as a class when expanded; others skip it.

j_call,v_call,clone_size,d_call,cdr3_aa,cdr3_nt
TRBJ2-1,TRBV7-2,many,.,CASSLAPAGLTYNEQFF,TGTGCCAGCAGCTTAGCGCCAGCAGGGCTAACCTACAATGAGCAGTTCTTC
TRBJ1-1,TRBV12-5,many,.,CASGSGVMKTEAFF,TGTGCTAGTGGTTCAGGGGTGATGAAAACTGAAGCTTTCTTT
TRBJ1-1,TRBV6-2/TRBV6-3,few,.,CASSEQSNTEAFF,TGTGCCAGCAGCGAACAATCGAACACTGAAGCTTTCTTT
TRBJ1-5,TRBV6-2/TRBV6-3,few,.,CASTHPGLPQHF,TGTGCCAGCACCCACCCCGGCTTGCCCCAGCATTTT
TRBJ2-1,TRBV5-6,.,.,CASSLEVGVGEQFF,TGTGCCAGCAGCTTGGAAGTAGGGGTAGGCGAGCAGTTCTTC
TRBJ1-2,TRBV28,many,.,CASSLEQGPHYGYTF,TGTGCCAGCAGTTTAGAACAGGGACCCCACTATGGCTACACCTTC
TRBJ2-7,TRBV7-8,many,.,CASTQLGKSGEYEQYF,TGTGCCAGCACCCAGCTAGGGAAGTCGGGGGAATACGAGCAGTACTTC
TRBJ2-5,TRBV20-1,many,.,CSASSRGPQETQYF,TGCAGTGCTAGCTCCCGGGGGCCCCAAGAGACCCAGTACTTC
TRBJ1-6,TRBV28,few,.,CASSPLRSPLHF,TGTGCCAGCAGTCCCTTAAGGTCACCCCTCCACTTT
TRBJ2-4,TRBV20-1,few,.,CSDLPGRNIQYF,TGCAGTGACCTTCCCGGGAGAAACATTCAGTACTTC
TRBJ2-1,TRBV19,.,.,CASIDPGGRYNEQFF,TGTGCCAGTATTGACCCAGGAGGGCGTTACAATGAGCAGTTCTTC
TRBJ1-2,TRBV7-2,many,TRBD1,CASSLDSGQGYGYTF,TGTGCCAGCAGCTTAGATTCAGGACAGGGCTATGGCTACACCTTC
TRBJ2-7,TRBV7-2,many,TRBD2,CASSSRLGSGGRDEQYF,TGTGCCAGCAGCTCCCGTTTAGGTAGCGGGGGCAGGGACGAGCAGTACTTC
TRBJ1-5,TRBV15,few,TRBD1,CATSSLAGGTQPQHF,TGTGCCACCAGCAGTCTGGCAGGGGGTACTCAGCCCCAGCATTTT
TRBJ2-1,TRBV27,.,TRBD1,CASTGQGNNEQFF,TGTGCCAGCACGGGACAGGGAAACAATGAGCAGTTCTTC
TRBJ2-1,TRBV29-1,.,TRBD2,CSVAVASGAGGQFF,TGCAGCGTTGCTGTGGCTAGCGGGGCCGGCGGGCAGTTCTTC
TRBJ2-5,TRBV19,few,TRBD2,CASRSEPAGVETQYF,TGTGCCAGTCGATCGGAACCAGCGGGAGTGGAGACCCAGTACTTC
TRBJ2-7,TRBV2,few,TRBD1,CASSADRGDYEQYF,TGTGCCAGCAGTGCGGACAGGGGGGACTACGAGCAGTACTTC
TRBJ2-2,TRBV6-6,.,TRBD2,CASSYSGRLDTGELFF,TGTGCCAGCAGTTATAGCGGGAGGTTAGACACCGGGGAGCTGTTTTTT
TRBJ2-3,TRBV20-1,.,.,CSARKVPPDTRYF,TGCAGTGCTAGGAAGGTTCCCCCAGATACGCGGTATTTT
TRBJ2-3,TRBV7-2,many,TRBD1,CASSRSGTGARRRTDTQYF,TGTGCCAGCAGCCGCTCCGGGACAGGTGCCAGAAGGCGCACAGATACGCAGTATTTT
TRBJ1-1,TRBV3-1,.,.,CASSQEGWGTEAFF,TGTGCCAGCAGCCAAGAAGGTTGGGGCACTGAAGCTTTCTTT
TRBJ2-5,TRBV28,few,.,CASSSRAGSGGETQYF,TGTGCCAGCAGTTCCCGGGCAGGGTCGGGTGGAGAGACCCAGTACTTC
TRBJ2-7,TRBV20-1,few,.,CSARDKSLGSYEQYF,TGCAGTGCTAGAGATAAGTCTCTCGGGTCCTACGAGCAGTACTTC